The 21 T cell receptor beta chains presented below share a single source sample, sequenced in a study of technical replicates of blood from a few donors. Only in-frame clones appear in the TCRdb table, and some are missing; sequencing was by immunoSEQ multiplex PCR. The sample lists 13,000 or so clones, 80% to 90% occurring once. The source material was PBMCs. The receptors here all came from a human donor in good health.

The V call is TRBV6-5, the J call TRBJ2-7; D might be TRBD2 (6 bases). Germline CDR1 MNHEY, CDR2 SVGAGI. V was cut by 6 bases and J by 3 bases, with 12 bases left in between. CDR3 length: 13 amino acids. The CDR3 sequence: CASREGTYYEQYF. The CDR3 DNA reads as TGTGCCAGCAGGGAAGGGACTTACTACGAGCAGTACTTC.

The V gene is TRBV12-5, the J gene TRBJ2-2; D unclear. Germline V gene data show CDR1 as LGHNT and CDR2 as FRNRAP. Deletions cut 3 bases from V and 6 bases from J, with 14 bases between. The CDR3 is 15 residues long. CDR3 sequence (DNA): TGTGCTAGTGGTTTTGCGTACTCCCCCGCCGGGGAGCTGTTTTTT. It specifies CASGFAYSPAGELFF.

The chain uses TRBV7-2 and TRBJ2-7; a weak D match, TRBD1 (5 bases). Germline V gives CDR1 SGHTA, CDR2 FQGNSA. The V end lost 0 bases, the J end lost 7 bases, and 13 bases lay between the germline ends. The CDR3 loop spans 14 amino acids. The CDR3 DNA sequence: TGTGCCAGCAGCTTAGCCTTGGACATGGGGGAGCAGTACTTC. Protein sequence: CASSLALDMGEQYF. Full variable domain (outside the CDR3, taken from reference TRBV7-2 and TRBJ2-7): GAGVSQSPSNKVTEKGKDVELRCDPISGHTALYWYRQSLGQGLEFLIYFQGNSAPDKSGLPSDRFSAERTGGSVSTLTIQRTQQEDSAVYLCASSLALDMGEQYFGPGTRLTVT.

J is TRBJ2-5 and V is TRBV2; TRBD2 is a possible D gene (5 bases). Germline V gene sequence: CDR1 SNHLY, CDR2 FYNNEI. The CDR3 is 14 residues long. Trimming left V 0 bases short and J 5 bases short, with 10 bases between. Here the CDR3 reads CASSEAVSGETQYF. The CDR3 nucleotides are TGTGCCAGCAGTGAAGCTGTCTCGGGGGAGACCCAGTACTTC.

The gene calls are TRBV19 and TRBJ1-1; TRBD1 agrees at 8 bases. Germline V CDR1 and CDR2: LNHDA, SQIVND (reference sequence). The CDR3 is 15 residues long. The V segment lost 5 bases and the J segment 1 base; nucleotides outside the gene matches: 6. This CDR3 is CASSPWDRPNTEAFF. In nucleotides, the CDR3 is TGTGCCAGTAGTCCGTGGGACAGGCCGAACACTGAAGCTTTCTTT.

CDR3: CASCLTSEGDTQYF. The CDR3 DNA reads as TGCGCCAGCTGCCTGACTAGCGAAGGAGATACGCAGTATTTT. This rearrangement joins TRBV5-1 to TRBJ2-3, with 8 nucleotides matching TRBD2. The CDR3 contains 14 residues. Per the germline V gene, CDR1 is SGHRS and CDR2 is YFSETQ. Trimming cost V 7 bases and J 5 bases; bases outside gene matches: 9.

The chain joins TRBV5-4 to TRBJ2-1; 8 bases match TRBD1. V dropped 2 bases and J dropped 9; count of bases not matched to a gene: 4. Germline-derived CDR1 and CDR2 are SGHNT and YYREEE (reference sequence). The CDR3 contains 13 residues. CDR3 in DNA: TGTGCCAGCAGCTTTGACAGGGGCGGTGAGCAGTTCTTC. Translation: CASSFDRGGEQFF.

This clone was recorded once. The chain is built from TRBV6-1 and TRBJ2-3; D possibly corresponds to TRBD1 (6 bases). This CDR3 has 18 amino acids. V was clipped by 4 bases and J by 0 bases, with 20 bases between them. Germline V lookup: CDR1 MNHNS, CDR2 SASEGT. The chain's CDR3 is CASSAPGRAGASTDTQYF. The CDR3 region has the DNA TGTGCCAGCAGTGCCCCCGGGCGTGCAGGGGCAAGCACAGATACGCAGTATTTT.

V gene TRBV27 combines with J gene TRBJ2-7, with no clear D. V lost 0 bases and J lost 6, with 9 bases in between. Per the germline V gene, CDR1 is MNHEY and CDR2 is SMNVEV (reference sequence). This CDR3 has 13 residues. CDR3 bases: TGTGCCAGCAGTTTATCGAGGCAAGGCGAGCAGTACTTC. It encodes CASSLSRQGEQYF.

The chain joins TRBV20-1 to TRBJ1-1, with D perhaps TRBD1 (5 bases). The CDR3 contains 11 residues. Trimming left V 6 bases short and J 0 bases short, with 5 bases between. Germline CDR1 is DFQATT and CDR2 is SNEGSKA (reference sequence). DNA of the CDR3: TGCAGTGCAGGGGTGAACACTGAAGCTTTCTTT. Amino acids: CSAGVNTEAFF.

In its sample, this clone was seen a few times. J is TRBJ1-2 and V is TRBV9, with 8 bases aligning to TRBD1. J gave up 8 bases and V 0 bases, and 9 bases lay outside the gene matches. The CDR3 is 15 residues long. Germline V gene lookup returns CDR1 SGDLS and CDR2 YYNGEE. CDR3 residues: CASSVEGYDRGGYTF. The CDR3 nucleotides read TGTGCCAGCAGCGTAGAGGGATATGACAGGGGAGGCTACACCTTC.

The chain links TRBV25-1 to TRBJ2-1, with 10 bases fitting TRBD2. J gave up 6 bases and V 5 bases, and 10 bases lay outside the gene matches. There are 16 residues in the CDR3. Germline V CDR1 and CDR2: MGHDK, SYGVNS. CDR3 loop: CASSPPYASGSNEQFF. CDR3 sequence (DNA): TGTGCCAGCAGTCCCCCCTACGCTAGCGGGAGCAATGAGCAGTTCTTC.

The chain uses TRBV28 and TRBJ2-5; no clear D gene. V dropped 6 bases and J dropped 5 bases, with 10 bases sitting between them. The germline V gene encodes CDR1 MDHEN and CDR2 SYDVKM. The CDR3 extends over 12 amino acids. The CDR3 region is CASSLILETQYF. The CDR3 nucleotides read TGTGCCAGCAGCTTAATTCTGGAGACCCAGTACTTC.

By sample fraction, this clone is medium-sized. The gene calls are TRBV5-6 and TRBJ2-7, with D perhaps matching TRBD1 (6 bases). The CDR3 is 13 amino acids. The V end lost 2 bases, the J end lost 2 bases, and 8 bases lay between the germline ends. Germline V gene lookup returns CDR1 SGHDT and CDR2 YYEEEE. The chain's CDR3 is CASSFGGPYEQYF. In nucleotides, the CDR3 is TGTGCCAGCAGCTTTGGGGGCCCCTACGAGCAGTACTTC. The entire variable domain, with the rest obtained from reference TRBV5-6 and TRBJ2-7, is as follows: DAGVTQSPTHLIKTRGQQVTLRCSPKSGHDTVSWYQQALGQGPQFIFQYYEEEERQRGNFPDRFSGHQFPNYSSELNVNALLLGDSALYLCASSFGGPYEQYFGPGTRLTVT.

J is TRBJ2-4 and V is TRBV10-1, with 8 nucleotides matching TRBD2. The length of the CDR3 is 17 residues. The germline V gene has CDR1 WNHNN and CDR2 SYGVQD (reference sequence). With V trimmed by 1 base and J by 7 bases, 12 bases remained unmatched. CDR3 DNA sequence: TGCGCCAGCAGTGAGTTCCCAAGCGGGAGAGTAGGGAACATTCAGTACTTC. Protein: CASSEFPSGRVGNIQYF.

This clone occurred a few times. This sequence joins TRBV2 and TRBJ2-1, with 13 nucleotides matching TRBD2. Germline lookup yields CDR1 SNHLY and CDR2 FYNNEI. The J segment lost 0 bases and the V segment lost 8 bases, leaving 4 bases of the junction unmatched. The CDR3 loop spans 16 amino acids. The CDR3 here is CASVRTSGSSYNEQFF. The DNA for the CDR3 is TGTGCCAGCGTACGGACTAGCGGGAGCTCCTACAATGAGCAGTTCTTC.

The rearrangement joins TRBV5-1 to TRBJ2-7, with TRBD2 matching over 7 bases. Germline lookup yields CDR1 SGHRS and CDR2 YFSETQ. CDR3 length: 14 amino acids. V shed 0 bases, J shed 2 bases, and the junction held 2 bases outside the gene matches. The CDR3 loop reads CASSLAGGPYEQYF. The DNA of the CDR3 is TGCGCCAGCAGCTTGGCGGGAGGCCCCTACGAGCAGTACTTC.

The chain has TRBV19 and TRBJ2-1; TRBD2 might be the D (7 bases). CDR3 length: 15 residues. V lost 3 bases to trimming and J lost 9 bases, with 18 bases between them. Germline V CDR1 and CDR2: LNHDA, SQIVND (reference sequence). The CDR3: CASSISGDYAGEQFF. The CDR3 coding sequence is TGTGCCAGTAGTATCTCAGGGGACTACGCAGGTGAGCAGTTCTTC. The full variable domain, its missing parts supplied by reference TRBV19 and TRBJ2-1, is DGGITQSPKYLFRKEGQNVTLSCEQNLNHDAMYWYRQDPGQGLRLIYYSQIVNDFQKGDIAEGYSVSREKKESFPLTVTSAQKNPTAFYLCASSISGDYAGEQFFGPGTRLTVL.

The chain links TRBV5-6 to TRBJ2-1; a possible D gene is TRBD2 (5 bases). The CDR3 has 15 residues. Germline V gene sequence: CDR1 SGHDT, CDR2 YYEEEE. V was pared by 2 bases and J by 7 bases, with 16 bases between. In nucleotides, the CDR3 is TGTGCCAGCAGCTTATTCTCGGACCCGGGGAATGAGCAGTTCTTC. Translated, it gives CASSLFSDPGNEQFF.

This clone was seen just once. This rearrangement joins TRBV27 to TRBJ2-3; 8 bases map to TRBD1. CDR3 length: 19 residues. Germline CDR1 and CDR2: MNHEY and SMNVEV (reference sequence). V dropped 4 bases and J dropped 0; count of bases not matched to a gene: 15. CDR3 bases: TGTGCCAGCAGTTCAGTAAGGCGGACAGGGCCTACTAGCACAGATACGCAGTATTTT. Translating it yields CASSSVRRTGPTSTDTQYF.

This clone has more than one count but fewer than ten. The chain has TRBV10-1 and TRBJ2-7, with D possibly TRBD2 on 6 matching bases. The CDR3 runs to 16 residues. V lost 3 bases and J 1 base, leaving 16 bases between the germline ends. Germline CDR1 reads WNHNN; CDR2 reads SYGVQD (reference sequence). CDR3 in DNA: TGCGCCAGCAGTGACTACATTTCTAGCGCATCCTACGAGCAGTACTTC. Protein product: CASSDYISSASYEQYF.